The 30 T cell receptor beta chains below come from one sample, sequenced in a study of CXCR3-negative and CXCR3-positive naive CD8 T cells (dated by TCRdb to between 2018 and 2020). Their target antigens are unknown. The sequencing machine was a NextSeq 550. The Human TCR Profiling Kit (MiLaboratory) was used to prepare UMI-labeled 5' RACE TRB cDNA libraries. Following reprocessing of the reads by TCRdb, the data hold one row per CDR3 protein sequence and no DNA is available. The sample table on file contains around 63,000 distinct CDR3 sequences. Together, the top ten hold 0.7% to 0.95% of the sample. Broader findings and caveats from the paper: TRB CDR3s from CXCR3-positive naive cells showed higher hydrophobicity (lower Kidera factor 4), lower energy, and higher strength and volume indices than CXCR3-negative naive cells.

The material sequenced was naive CXCR3+ CD8+ T cells from blood. Explained via the paper, the cell subset or site label denotes: CD45RO-CCR7+CD27+CD95- naive CD8+ T cells expressing CXCR3 (TNR3+). The receptors come from a human donor in good health. Some clones in this sample may be carry-over from other donors' samples.

The rearrangement uses TRBV12-3 or TRBV12-4 and TRBJ2-7. This CDR3 contains 14 residues. The CDR3: CASRHLIIPYEQYF.

The chain joins TRBV20-1 to TRBJ2-1; TCRdb reports TRBD1, a call that lacks DNA to check it against. CDR1 DFQATT and CDR2 SNEGSKA come from the germline V gene (reference sequence). The CDR3 is 15 amino acids. Here the CDR3 reads CSARVFGTGDNEQFF.

The V and J genes are TRBV15 and TRBJ2-1; TCRdb indicates TRBD1, and absent DNA this call remains unverified. The CDR3 is 15 amino acids. The germline CDR1 and CDR2 sequences are LNHNV and YYDKDF (reference sequence). This CDR3 is CATSRGTGDYNEQFF.

The chain has TRBV7-9 and TRBJ2-1; no DNA is available, so the TRBD1 call from TCRdb remains unchecked. Germline CDR1 and CDR2: SEHNR and FQNEAQ (reference sequence). This CDR3 comprises 18 residues. CDR3 in amino acids: CASSLVKTGSPTYNEQFF. The full variable domain, completed using reference TRBV7-9 and TRBJ2-1, is DTGVSQNPRHKITKRGQNVTFRCDPISEHNRLYWYRQTLGQGPEFLTYFQNEAQLEKSRLLSDRFSAERPKGSFSTLEIQRTEQGDSAMYLCASSLVKTGSPTYNEQFFGPGTRLTVL.

V usage is TRBV7-9 and J usage is TRBJ1-1; TCRdb designates TRBD1, a call that cannot be tested without DNA. CDR3 size: 14 residues. Germline V lookup: CDR1 SEHNR, CDR2 FQNEAQ (reference sequence). Here the CDR3 reads CASSWGTGNTEAFF.

The chain has TRBV20-1 and TRBJ2-1; TCRdb's D call of TRBD1 is untestable without DNA. Germline values: CDR1 DFQATT, CDR2 SNEGSKA (reference sequence). The CDR3 totals 15 residues. The CDR3 loop reads CSASSSSTAYNEQFF.

V and J are TRBV29-1 and TRBJ1-2; TCRdb lists TRBD1, though no DNA is available to test this call. Germline loops: CDR1 SQVTM, CDR2 ANQGSEA. The CDR3 runs 13 residues. CDR3 protein: CSVGPGQPSGYTF.

The CDR3 region is CASSFPTDEQFF. The chain couples TRBV28 to TRBJ2-1. The CDR3 is 12 amino acids. CDR1 and CDR2 (germline): MDHEN, SYDVKM.

The chain combines TRBV4-3 with TRBJ2-1; TCRdb's D call of TRBD1 is untestable without DNA. CDR1 and CDR2 (germline): LGHNA, YSLEER. The CDR3 is 17 amino acids. The CDR3 spells CASSQEIGTAAYNEQFF.

CDR3 amino acids: CASSQGLGTYEQYF. The rearrangement links TRBV7-2 to TRBJ2-7; no DNA is available, so the TRBD2 call from TCRdb remains unchecked. This CDR3 contains 14 residues. The germline gives CDR1 SGHTA, CDR2 FQGNSA.

V gene TRBV7-2 combines with J gene TRBJ1-6. This CDR3 is built from 14 residues. Germline CDR1 SGHTA, CDR2 FQGNSA. The chain's CDR3 is CASRELDGAGPLHF.

The chain has TRBV7-9 and TRBJ1-6. The CDR3 contains 13 residues. Germline V gene lookup returns CDR1 SEHNR and CDR2 FQNEAQ (reference sequence). The CDR3: CASSFAGNSPLHF.

The chain combines TRBV7-3 with TRBJ2-1; TCRdb outputs TRBD1, but without DNA this stays unchecked. Germline V gene sequence: CDR1 SGHTA, CDR2 FQGTGA. The CDR3 sequence is 13 residues long. The CDR3 reads CASSSSPGEEQFF.

This chain links TRBV27 with TRBJ1-5. Germline V gene sequence: CDR1 MNHEY, CDR2 SMNVEV (reference sequence). This CDR3 is 14 amino acids long. This CDR3 is CASSLTGYNQPQHF.

The chain is built from TRBV12-3 or TRBV12-4 and TRBJ2-3. This CDR3 has 13 residues. The CDR3 loop is CASSPIYTDTQYF.

This chain uses TRBV20-1 with TRBJ2-1. The CDR3 consists of 16 residues. From germline, CDR1 is DFQATT and CDR2 SNEGSKA (reference sequence). The chain's CDR3 is CSARDGTTPLYNEQFF.

V usage is TRBV7-9 and J usage is TRBJ2-7; TCRdb picks TRBD1, but there is no DNA to check that call. Germline V gene lookup returns CDR1 SEHNR and CDR2 FQNEAQ (reference sequence). The CDR3 totals 15 residues. This CDR3 reads CASSSRDRVVDEQYF.

The V call is TRBV7-8, the J call TRBJ2-1; TCRdb returns TRBD2, unconfirmable since there is no DNA. Germline V gene sequence: CDR1 SGHVS, CDR2 FQNEAQ. The CDR3 covers 17 residues. This chain's CDR3 is CASSLAPLAGDNNEQFF.

V usage is TRBV7-7 and J usage is TRBJ2-5; TCRdb's D call of TRBD1 is untestable without DNA. Germline V gives CDR1 SSHAT, CDR2 FNYEAQ (reference sequence). The CDR3 consists of 15 residues. CDR3 amino acids: CASSPAGQGAETQYF.

The rearrangement links TRBV18 to TRBJ2-7. Germline V CDR1 and CDR2: KGHSH, LQKENI. This CDR3 spans 14 amino acids. The CDR3 reads CASSPRYSTYEQYF. Complete variable domain (other parts from reference TRBV18 and TRBJ2-7): NAGVMQNPRHLVRRRGQEARLRCSPMKGHSHVYWYRQLPEEGLKFMVYLQKENIIDESGMPKERFSAEFPKEGPSILRIQQVVRGDSAAYFCASSPRYSTYEQYFGPGTRLTVT.

The chain uses TRBV28 and TRBJ1-1. CDR3 size: 14 residues. Per the germline V gene, CDR1 is MDHEN and CDR2 is SYDVKM. CDR3 sequence: CASSIHRVNTEAFF.

The J gene is TRBJ2-7, the V gene TRBV4-3; the D gene TCRdb calls, TRBD2, cannot be checked with no DNA. In germline, CDR1 is LGHNA, CDR2 YSLEER. This CDR3 spans 18 amino acids. This CDR3 reads CASSQDLWGRPSVGEQYF.

The V and J genes are TRBV15 and TRBJ2-7. Germline CDR1 is LNHNV and CDR2 is YYDKDF (reference sequence). The CDR3 length is 15 residues. The CDR3 is CATSKIVDVSYEQYF.

The chain has TRBV27 and TRBJ2-3; TCRdb's D call of TRBD1 is untestable without DNA. Looked up from germline, CDR1 is MNHEY and CDR2 is SMNVEV (reference sequence). The CDR3 spans 16 residues. The CDR3 sequence is CASSSRPTGGTDTQYF.

V is TRBV11-2 and J is TRBJ2-7; TCRdb names TRBD1, which stays unverified in the absence of DNA. Germline V gene sequence: CDR1 SGHAT, CDR2 FQNNGV. CDR3 length: 15 amino acids. CDR3 sequence: CASSLSTGERYEPYF.

The V gene is TRBV12-3 or TRBV12-4, the J gene TRBJ2-7; TCRdb reports TRBD2, a call that lacks DNA to check it against. The CDR3 has 13 amino acids. CDR3 region: CASTRWRGYEQYF.

V and J are TRBV7-6 and TRBJ1-1; the D call from TCRdb, TRBD1, cannot be confirmed without DNA. CDR1 SGHVS and CDR2 FNYEAQ come from the germline V gene. The length of the CDR3 is 13 residues. The CDR3 loop is CASSLAPGTEAFF.

The chain links TRBV5-4 to TRBJ2-2. CDR1 is SGHNT, CDR2 YYREEE, per germline (reference sequence). CDR3 length: 16 residues. The chain's CDR3 is CASSLVWERNTGELFF.

This chain uses TRBV7-2 with TRBJ1-1; checking the TCRdb D call of TRBD1 is not possible without DNA. CDR1 is SGHTA and CDR2 is FQGNSA in the germline V gene. The CDR3 consists of 13 residues. The CDR3 reads CASSPAGAGEAFF.

The chain joins TRBV7-2 to TRBJ2-3; the D call from TCRdb, TRBD2, cannot be confirmed without DNA. CDR1 is SGHTA, CDR2 FQGNSA, per germline. The CDR3 has 17 amino acids. This chain's CDR3 is CASSLTSGGHSTDTQYF. Combining the CDR3 with reference TRBV7-2 and TRBJ2-3 gives the whole variable domain GAGVSQSPSNKVTEKGKDVELRCDPISGHTALYWYRQSLGQGLEFLIYFQGNSAPDKSGLPSDRFSAERTGGSVSTLTIQRTQQEDSAVYLCASSLTSGGHSTDTQYFGPGTRLTVL.